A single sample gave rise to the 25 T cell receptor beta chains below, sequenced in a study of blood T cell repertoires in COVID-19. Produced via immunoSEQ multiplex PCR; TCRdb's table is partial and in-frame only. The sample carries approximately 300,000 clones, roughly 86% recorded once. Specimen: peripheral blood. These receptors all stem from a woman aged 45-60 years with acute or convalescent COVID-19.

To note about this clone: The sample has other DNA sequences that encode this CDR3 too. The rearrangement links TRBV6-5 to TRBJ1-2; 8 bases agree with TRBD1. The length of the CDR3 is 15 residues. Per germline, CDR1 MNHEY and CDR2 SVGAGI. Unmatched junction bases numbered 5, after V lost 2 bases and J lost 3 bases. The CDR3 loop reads CASSYPGQGDYGYTF. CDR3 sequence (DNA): TGTGCCAGCAGTTACCCCGGACAGGGCGACTATGGCTACACCTTC.

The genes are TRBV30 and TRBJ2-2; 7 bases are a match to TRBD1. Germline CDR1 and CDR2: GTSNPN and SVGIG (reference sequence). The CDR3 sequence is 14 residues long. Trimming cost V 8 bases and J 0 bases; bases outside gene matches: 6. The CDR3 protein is CAGTGTANTGELFF. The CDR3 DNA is TGTGCCGGGACCGGGACAGCGAACACCGGGGAGCTGTTTTTT.

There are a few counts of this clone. CDR3 in DNA: TGTGCCAGCTCACCCCCTTTTGGACAGGAGGGTCACACTGAAGCTTTCTTT. Protein product: CASSPPFGQEGHTEAFF. This chain uses TRBV18 with TRBJ1-1; 7 positions match TRBD1. Germline CDR1 reads KGHSH; CDR2 reads LQKENI. The CDR3 sequence is 17 residues long. V shed 3 bases, J shed 3 bases, and the junction held 13 bases outside the gene matches.

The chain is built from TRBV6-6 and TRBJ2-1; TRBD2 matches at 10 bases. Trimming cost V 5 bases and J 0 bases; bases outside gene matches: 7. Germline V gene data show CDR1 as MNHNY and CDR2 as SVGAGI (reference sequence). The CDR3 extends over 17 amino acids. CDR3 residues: CASSGSSGSFSYNEQFF. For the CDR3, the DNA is TGTGCCAGCAGTGGATCTAGCGGGAGTTTCTCCTACAATGAGCAGTTCTTC.

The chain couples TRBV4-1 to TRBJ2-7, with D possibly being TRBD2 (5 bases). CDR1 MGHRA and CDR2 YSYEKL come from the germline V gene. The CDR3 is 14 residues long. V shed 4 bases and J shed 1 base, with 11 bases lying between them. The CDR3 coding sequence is TGCGCCAGCAGCCTAGGACTTGAATCCTACGAGCAGTACTTC. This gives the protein CASSLGLESYEQYF.

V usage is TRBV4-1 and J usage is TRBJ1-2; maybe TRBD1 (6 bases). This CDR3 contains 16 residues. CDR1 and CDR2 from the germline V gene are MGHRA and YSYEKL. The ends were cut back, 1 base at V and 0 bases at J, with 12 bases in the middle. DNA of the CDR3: TGCGCCAGCAGCCAAGTAACTGGACAGTCTAACTATGGCTACACCTTC. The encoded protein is CASSQVTGQSNYGYTF.

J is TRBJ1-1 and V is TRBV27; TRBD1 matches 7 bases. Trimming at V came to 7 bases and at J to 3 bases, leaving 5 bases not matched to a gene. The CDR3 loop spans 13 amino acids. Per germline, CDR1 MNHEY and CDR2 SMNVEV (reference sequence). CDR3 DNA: TGTGCCAGCAACGACAGGGCCGACACTGAAGCTTTCTTT. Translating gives CASNDRADTEAFF.

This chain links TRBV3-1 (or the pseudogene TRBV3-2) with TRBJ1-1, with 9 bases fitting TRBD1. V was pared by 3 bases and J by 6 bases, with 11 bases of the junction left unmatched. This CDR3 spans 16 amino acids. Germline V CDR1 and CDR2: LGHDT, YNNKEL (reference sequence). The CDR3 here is CASSHNKGQGEAEAFF. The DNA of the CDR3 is TGTGCCAGCAGCCATAACAAGGGACAGGGTGAAGCTGAAGCTTTCTTT.

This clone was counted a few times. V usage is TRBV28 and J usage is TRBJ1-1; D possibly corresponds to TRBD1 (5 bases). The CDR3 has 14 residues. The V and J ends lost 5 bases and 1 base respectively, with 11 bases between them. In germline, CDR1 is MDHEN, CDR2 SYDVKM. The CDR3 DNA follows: TGTGCCAGCAGTCTCGGGGGGACGAACACTGAAGCTTTCTTT. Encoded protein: CASSLGGTNTEAFF.

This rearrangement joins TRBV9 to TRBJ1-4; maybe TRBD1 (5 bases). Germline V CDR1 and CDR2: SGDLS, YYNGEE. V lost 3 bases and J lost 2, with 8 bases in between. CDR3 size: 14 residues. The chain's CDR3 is CASSGSGTNEKLFF. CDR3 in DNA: TGTGCCAGCAGCGGATCAGGGACTAATGAAAAACTGTTTTTT. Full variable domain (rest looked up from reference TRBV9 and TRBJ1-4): DSGVTQTPKHLITATGQRVTLRCSPRSGDLSVYWYQQSLDQGLQFLIQYYNGEERAKGNILERFSAQQFPDLHSELNLSSLELGDSALYFCASSGSGTNEKLFFGSGTQLSVL.

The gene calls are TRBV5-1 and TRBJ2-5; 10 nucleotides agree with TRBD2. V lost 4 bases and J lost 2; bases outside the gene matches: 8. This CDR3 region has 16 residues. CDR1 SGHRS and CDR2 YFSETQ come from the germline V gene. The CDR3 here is CASSPGLAVSQETQYF. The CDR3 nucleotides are TGCGCCAGCAGCCCCGGACTAGCGGTCTCACAAGAGACCCAGTACTTC.

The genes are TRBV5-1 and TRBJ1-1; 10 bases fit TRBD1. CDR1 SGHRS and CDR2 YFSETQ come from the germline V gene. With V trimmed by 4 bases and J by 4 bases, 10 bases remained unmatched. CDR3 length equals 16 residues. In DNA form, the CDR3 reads TGCGCCAGCAGCCAGGACAGGGGGAATATAGGCACTGAAGCTTTCTTT. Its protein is CASSQDRGNIGTEAFF. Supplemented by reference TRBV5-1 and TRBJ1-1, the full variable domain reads KAGVTQTPRYLIKTRGQQVTLSCSPISGHRSVSWYQQTPGQGLQFLFEYFSETQRNKGNFPGRFSGRQFSNSRSEMNVSTLELGDSALYLCASSQDRGNIGTEAFFGQGTRLTVV.

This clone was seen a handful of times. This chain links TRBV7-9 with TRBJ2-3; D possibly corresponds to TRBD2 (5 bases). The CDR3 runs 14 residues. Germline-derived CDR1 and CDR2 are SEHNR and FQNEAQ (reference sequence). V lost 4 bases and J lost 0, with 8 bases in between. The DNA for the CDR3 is TGTGCCAGCAGCTCGGGATGGAGCACAGATACGCAGTATTTT. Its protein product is CASSSGWSTDTQYF. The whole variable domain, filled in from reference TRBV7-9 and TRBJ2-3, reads DTGVSQNPRHKITKRGQNVTFRCDPISEHNRLYWYRQTLGQGPEFLTYFQNEAQLEKSRLLSDRFSAERPKGSFSTLEIQRTEQGDSAMYLCASSSGWSTDTQYFGPGTRLTVL.

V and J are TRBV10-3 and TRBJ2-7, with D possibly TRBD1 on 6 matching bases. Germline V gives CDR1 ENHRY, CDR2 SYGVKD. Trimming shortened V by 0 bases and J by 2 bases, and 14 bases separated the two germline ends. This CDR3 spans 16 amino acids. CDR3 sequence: CAISESTGTTTYEQYF. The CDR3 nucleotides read TGTGCCATCAGTGAGTCCACCGGGACAACGACCTACGAGCAGTACTTC.

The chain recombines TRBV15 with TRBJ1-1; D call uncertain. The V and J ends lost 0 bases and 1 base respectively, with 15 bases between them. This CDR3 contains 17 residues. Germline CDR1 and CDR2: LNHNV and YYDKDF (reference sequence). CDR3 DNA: TGTGCCACCAGCAGAGATCAGACGGGGTGGGAGAACACTGAAGCTTTCTTT. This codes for CATSRDQTGWENTEAFF.

CDR3 residues: CASSEAGDGYTF. CDR3 nucleotides: TGTGCCAGCAGTGAAGCCGGGGATGGCTACACCTTC. This chain uses TRBV2 with TRBJ1-2; D gene unclear. Germline V gives CDR1 SNHLY, CDR2 FYNNEI. Trimming stripped 0 bases from V and 6 bases from J, with 5 bases between. CDR3 size: 12 residues. Together with reference TRBV2 and TRBJ1-2, the CDR3 gives the full variable domain: EPEVTQTPSHQVTQMGQEVILRCVPISNHLYFYWYRQILGQKVEFLVSFYNNEISEKSEIFDDQFSVERPDGSNFTLKIRSTKLEDSAMYFCASSEAGDGYTFGSGTRLTVV.

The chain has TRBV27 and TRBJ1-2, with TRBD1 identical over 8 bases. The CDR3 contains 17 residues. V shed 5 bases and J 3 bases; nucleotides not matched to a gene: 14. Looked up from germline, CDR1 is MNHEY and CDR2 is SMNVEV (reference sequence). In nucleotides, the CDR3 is TGTGCCAGCAGTCCTCACACCGACAGGGGTAACCACTATGGCTACACCTTC. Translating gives CASSPHTDRGNHYGYTF.

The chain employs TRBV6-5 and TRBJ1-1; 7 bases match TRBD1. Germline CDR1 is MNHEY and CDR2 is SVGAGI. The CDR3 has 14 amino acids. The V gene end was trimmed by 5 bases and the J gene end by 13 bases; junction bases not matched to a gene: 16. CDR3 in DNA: TGTGCCAGCAGTACTCGTTCCCAGGGGGAGAAAGATTTCTTT. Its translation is CASSTRSQGEKDFF.

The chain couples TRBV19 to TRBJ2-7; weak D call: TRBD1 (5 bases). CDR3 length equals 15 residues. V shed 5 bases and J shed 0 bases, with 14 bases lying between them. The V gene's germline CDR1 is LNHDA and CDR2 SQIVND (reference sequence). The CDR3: CASSYTGETSYEQYF. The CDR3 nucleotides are TGTGCCAGTAGTTATACAGGTGAAACCTCCTACGAGCAGTACTTC. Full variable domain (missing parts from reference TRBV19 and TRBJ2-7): DGGITQSPKYLFRKEGQNVTLSCEQNLNHDAMYWYRQDPGQGLRLIYYSQIVNDFQKGDIAEGYSVSREKKESFPLTVTSAQKNPTAFYLCASSYTGETSYEQYFGPGTRLTVT.

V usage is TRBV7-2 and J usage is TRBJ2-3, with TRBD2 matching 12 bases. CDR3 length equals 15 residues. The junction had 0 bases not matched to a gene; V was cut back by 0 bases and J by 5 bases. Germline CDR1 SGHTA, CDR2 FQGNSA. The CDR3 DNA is TGTGCCAGCAGCTTAGCGACTAGCGGGAGAGATACGCAGTATTTT. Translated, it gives CASSLATSGRDTQYF.

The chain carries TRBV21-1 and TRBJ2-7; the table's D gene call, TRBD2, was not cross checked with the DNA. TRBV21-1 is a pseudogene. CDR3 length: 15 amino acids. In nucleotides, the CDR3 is TGTGCCAGCAGCCTAACTAGCGGGAGTAGCAGCGAGCAGTACTTC. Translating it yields CASSLTSGSSSEQYF.

The CDR3 region is CASRRLDPNEQFF. The CDR3 coding sequence is TGTGCCTCGAGGAGACTAGACCCCAATGAGCAGTTCTTC. V gene TRBV28 combines with J gene TRBJ2-1; D might be TRBD2 (6 bases). From germline, CDR1 is MDHEN and CDR2 SYDVKM. This CDR3 spans 13 amino acids. Trimming removed 11 bases at V and 6 bases at J, with 17 bases between.

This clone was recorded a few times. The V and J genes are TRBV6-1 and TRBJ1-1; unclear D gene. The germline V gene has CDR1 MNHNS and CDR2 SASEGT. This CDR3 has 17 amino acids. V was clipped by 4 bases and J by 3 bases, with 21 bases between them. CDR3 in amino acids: CASSAPGSGFGYTEAFF. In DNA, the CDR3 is TGTGCCAGCAGTGCCCCTGGTTCGGGGTTCGGGTACACTGAAGCTTTCTTT.

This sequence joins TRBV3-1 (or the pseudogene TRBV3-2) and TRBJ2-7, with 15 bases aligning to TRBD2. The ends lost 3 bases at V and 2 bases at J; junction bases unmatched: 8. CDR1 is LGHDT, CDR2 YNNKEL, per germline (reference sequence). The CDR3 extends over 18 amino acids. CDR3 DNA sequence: TGTGCCAGCAGCCAGCCGGGACTAGCGGGAGGAGGGACCTACGAGCAGTACTTC. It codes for CASSQPGLAGGGTYEQYF.

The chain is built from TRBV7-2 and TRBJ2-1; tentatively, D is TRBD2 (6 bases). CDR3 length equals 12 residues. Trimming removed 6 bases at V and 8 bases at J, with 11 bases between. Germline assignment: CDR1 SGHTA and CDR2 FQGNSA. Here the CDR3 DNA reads TGTGCCAGCAGGAAGGAGGGGCATGAGCAGTTCTTC. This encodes CASRKEGHEQFF.